Listed below are T cell receptor beta chains from one sample, sequenced in a study of CD8 T cells in ankylosing spondylitis. One entry per CDR3 protein results from TCRdb running MiXCR on the 5' RACE reads. The data contain roughly 470,000 distinct CDR3 sequences, about 24% of them singletons. What was sequenced was blood, either unsorted or a sorted T cell fraction (not recorded which). The receptors stem from a male donor with ankylosing spondylitis. Both conserved end residues are part of each CDR3. Each record gives: D gene, J gene, V gene, clone size, CDR3 protein, CDR3 DNA. The D gene is left open where the match is weak. A clone size is listed for some rows: how often the clone was seen (once, few, many), or a class if it is expanded.

d_gene: .
j_gene: TRBJ2-1
v_gene: TRBV10-3
abundance: .
CDR3aa: CAISELDEQFF
CDR3nt: TGTGCCATCAGTGAGTTGGATGAGCAGTTCTTC

d_gene: .
j_gene: TRBJ2-5
v_gene: TRBV19
abundance: .
CDR3aa: CASSIGGTNGETQYF
CDR3nt: TGTGCCAGTAGTATTGGGGGCACTAATGGGGAGACCCAGTACTTC

d_gene: .
j_gene: TRBJ2-1
v_gene: TRBV24-1
abundance: .
CDR3aa: CATSDLGLALCYNEQFF
CDR3nt: TGTGCCACCAGTGACCTAGGCTTGGCGCTTTGTTACAATGAGCAGTTCTTC

d_gene: .
j_gene: TRBJ2-3
v_gene: TRBV5-1
abundance: .
CDR3aa: CASSLGGLNTQYF
CDR3nt: TGCGCCAGCAGCTTGGGAGGGTTGAATACGCAGTATTTT

d_gene: TRBD1
j_gene: TRBJ2-1
v_gene: TRBV3-1
abundance: few
CDR3aa: CASSQGQGENEQFF
CDR3nt: TGTGCCAGCAGCCAGGGACAGGGGGAGAATGAGCAGTTCTTC

d_gene: TRBD1
j_gene: TRBJ2-7
v_gene: TRBV5-1
abundance: .
CDR3aa: CASSWSIETGLYEQYF
CDR3nt: TGCGCCAGCAGCTGGTCCATCGAGACAGGGCTATACGAGCAGTACTTC

d_gene: .
j_gene: TRBJ1-1
v_gene: TRBV12-3/TRBV12-4
abundance: .
CDR3aa: CASRTTGSPARTEAFF
CDR3nt: TGTGCCAGCAGAACCACAGGGTCTCCGGCTAGGACTGAAGCTTTCTTT

d_gene: .
j_gene: TRBJ2-5
v_gene: TRBV24-1
abundance: .
CDR3aa: CATSDHPVGTLSDQETQYF
CDR3nt: TGTGCCACCAGCGATCACCCGGTGGGCACCTTGTCGGACCAAGAGACCCAGTACTTC

d_gene: .
j_gene: TRBJ2-5
v_gene: TRBV11-2
abundance: .
CDR3aa: CASSQLGGGVLGETQYF
CDR3nt: TGTGCCAGCAGCCAGCTCGGTGGCGGCGTACTCGGGGAGACCCAGTACTTC

d_gene: .
j_gene: TRBJ2-7
v_gene: TRBV13
abundance: many
CDR3aa: CASRGVSSLKSYEQYF
CDR3nt: TGTGCCAGCAGGGGGGTCTCTTCTCTAAAGTCCTACGAGCAGTACTTC

d_gene: TRBD1
j_gene: TRBJ2-1
v_gene: TRBV5-5
abundance: few
CDR3aa: CASSPTGAHEQFF
CDR3nt: TGTGCCAGCAGCCCGACAGGGGCGCATGAGCAGTTCTTC

d_gene: TRBD1
j_gene: TRBJ1-2
v_gene: TRBV20-1
abundance: .
CDR3aa: CSARVAGGHGYTF
CDR3nt: TGCAGTGCTAGAGTGGCAGGGGGCCATGGCTACACCTTC

d_gene: .
j_gene: TRBJ1-5
v_gene: TRBV12-3/TRBV12-4
abundance: .
CDR3aa: CASSSGARPQHF
CDR3nt: TGTGCCAGCAGCTCCGGGGCGAGGCCCCAGCATTTT

d_gene: .
j_gene: TRBJ1-1
v_gene: TRBV6-1
abundance: few
CDR3aa: CASRGFEGEGTEAFF
CDR3nt: TGTGCCAGCAGGGGGTTTGAGGGGGAAGGCACTGAAGCTTTCTTT

d_gene: .
j_gene: TRBJ2-1
v_gene: TRBV10-3
abundance: many
CDR3aa: CAISPRDGTYNEQFF
CDR3nt: TGTGCCATCAGTCCCCGGGACGGGACCTACAATGAGCAGTTCTTC

d_gene: .
j_gene: TRBJ1-1
v_gene: TRBV9
abundance: many
CDR3aa: CASTPSGMNTEAFF
CDR3nt: TGTGCCAGCACTCCATCAGGGATGAACACTGAAGCTTTCTTT

d_gene: .
j_gene: TRBJ1-1
v_gene: TRBV25-1
abundance: many
CDR3aa: CASSEQGGGNTEAFF
CDR3nt: TGTGCCAGCAGTGAACAAGGCGGAGGGAACACTGAAGCTTTCTTT

d_gene: TRBD1
j_gene: TRBJ2-5
v_gene: TRBV24-1
abundance: many
CDR3aa: CATSDPSGQGILTQYF
CDR3nt: TGTGCCACCAGTGACCCTTCGGGACAGGGCATATTGACCCAGTACTTC

d_gene: .
j_gene: TRBJ1-2
v_gene: TRBV20-1
abundance: .
CDR3aa: CSARDSTGRIVYGYTF
CDR3nt: TGCAGTGCTAGAGACTCGACCGGACGGATAGTCTATGGCTACACCTTC

d_gene: .
j_gene: TRBJ1-1
v_gene: TRBV10-2
abundance: .
CDR3aa: CASSDLQSLRTEAFF
CDR3nt: TGCGCCAGCAGTGATCTACAGTCCTTAAGGACTGAAGCTTTCTTT

d_gene: TRBD1
j_gene: TRBJ1-1
v_gene: TRBV5-6
abundance: .
CDR3aa: CASSLSFGTGYVFF
CDR3nt: TGTGCCAGCAGCTTGAGTTTTGGGACAGGGTATGTTTTCTTT

d_gene: .
j_gene: TRBJ2-1
v_gene: TRBV10-3
abundance: .
CDR3aa: CAIGPDNEQFF
CDR3nt: TGTGCCATCGGCCCTGACAATGAGCAGTTCTTC

d_gene: TRBD1
j_gene: TRBJ1-1
v_gene: TRBV4-2
abundance: .
CDR3aa: CASSQPPQQGADTEAFF
CDR3nt: TGTGCCAGCAGCCAACCCCCGCAACAGGGGGCGGACACTGAAGCTTTCTTT

d_gene: TRBD2
j_gene: TRBJ2-1
v_gene: TRBV20-1
abundance: .
CDR3aa: CSARINGRSYNEQFF
CDR3nt: TGCAGTGCTAGGATAAACGGGAGGTCATACAATGAGCAGTTCTTC

d_gene: .
j_gene: TRBJ2-1
v_gene: TRBV11-2
abundance: many
CDR3aa: CASSLVVRSYNEQFF
CDR3nt: TGTGCCAGCAGCTTAGTTGTCCGGTCCTACAATGAGCAGTTCTTC

d_gene: .
j_gene: TRBJ2-1
v_gene: TRBV5-1
abundance: few
CDR3aa: CASSLNFNEQFF
CDR3nt: TGCGCCAGCAGCTTGAACTTCAATGAGCAGTTCTTC

d_gene: TRBD1
j_gene: TRBJ2-1
v_gene: TRBV10-3
abundance: few
CDR3aa: CAIRRTGGDNEQFF
CDR3nt: TGTGCCATCAGAAGGACAGGGGGGGACAATGAGCAGTTCTTC

d_gene: TRBD1
j_gene: TRBJ1-1
v_gene: TRBV29-1
abundance: few
CDR3aa: CSVPGGTGVGNTEAFF
CDR3nt: TGCAGCGTACCCGGAGGGACAGGGGTAGGGAACACTGAAGCTTTCTTT

d_gene: TRBD2
j_gene: TRBJ2-1
v_gene: TRBV5-6
abundance: .
CDR3aa: CASSPLSGRAGEQFF
CDR3nt: TGTGCCAGCAGCCCCCTTAGCGGGAGGGCCGGTGAGCAGTTCTTC

d_gene: .
j_gene: TRBJ2-3
v_gene: TRBV7-2
abundance: few
CDR3aa: CASSLPGLQGDTQYF
CDR3nt: TGTGCCAGCAGCTTACCGGGACTACAGGGGGATACGCAGTATTTT

d_gene: .
j_gene: TRBJ1-5
v_gene: TRBV24-1
abundance: few
CDR3aa: CATSDSGPKVEPQHF
CDR3nt: TGTGCCACCAGTGATTCGGGGCCTAAAGTAGAGCCCCAGCATTTT

d_gene: .
j_gene: TRBJ2-3
v_gene: TRBV2
abundance: few
CDR3aa: CASSELAGDTQYF
CDR3nt: TGTGCCAGCAGTGAACTTGCCGGAGATACGCAGTATTTT

d_gene: TRBD2
j_gene: TRBJ2-1
v_gene: TRBV10-1
abundance: .
CDR3aa: CASSVKPGLAGIGQFF
CDR3nt: TGCGCCAGCAGCGTAAAACCGGGACTAGCGGGTATTGGGCAGTTCTTC

d_gene: TRBD1
j_gene: TRBJ1-5
v_gene: TRBV19
abundance: .
CDR3aa: CASRDRAGAQPQHF
CDR3nt: TGTGCCAGTAGGGACAGGGCTGGGGCTCAGCCCCAGCATTTT